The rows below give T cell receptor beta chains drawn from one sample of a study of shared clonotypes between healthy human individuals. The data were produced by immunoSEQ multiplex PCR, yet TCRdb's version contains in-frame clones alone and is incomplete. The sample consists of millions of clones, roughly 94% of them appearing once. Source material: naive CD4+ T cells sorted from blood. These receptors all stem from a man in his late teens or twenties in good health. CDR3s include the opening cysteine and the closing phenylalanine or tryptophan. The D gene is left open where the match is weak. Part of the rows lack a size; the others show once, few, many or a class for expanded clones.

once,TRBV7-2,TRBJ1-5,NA,TGTGCCAGCAGCGCCTACCCAGGGGGCAATCAGCCCCAGCATTTT,CASSAYPGGNQPQHF
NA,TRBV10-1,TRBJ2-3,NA,TGCGCCAGCAGTGCTGACAGACGCACAGATACGCAGTATTTT,CASSADRRTDTQYF
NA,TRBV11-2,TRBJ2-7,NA,TGTGCCAGCAGCCTGGAACGGGGGGCCGCCTACGAGCAGTACTTC,CASSLERGAAYEQYF
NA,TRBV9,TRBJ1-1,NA,TGTGCCAGCAGCGGTGGAGACACCTCGAACACTGAAGCTTTCTTT,CASSGGDTSNTEAFF
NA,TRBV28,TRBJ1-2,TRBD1,TGTGCCAGCAGCCTAACGGGGGGACAGGGTATGAGTAAACAAGGCTACACCTTC,CASSLTGGQGMSKQGYTF
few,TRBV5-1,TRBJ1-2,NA,TGCGCCAGCAGCTTGGAACGAGAGGGCTACACCTTC,CASSLEREGYTF
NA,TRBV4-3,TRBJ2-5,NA,TGCGCCAGCAGCCAAGATAACAGCGGAGGGGGCAAACTCCAAGAGACCCAGTACTTC,CASSQDNSGGGKLQETQYF
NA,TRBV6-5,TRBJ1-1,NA,TGTGCCAGCACCCGGGGGGGGGACACTGAAGCTTTCTTT,CASTRGGDTEAFF
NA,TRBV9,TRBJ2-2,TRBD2,TGTGCCAGCAGCTTCACTAGCGGGACGGGCGGGGAGCTGTTTTTT,CASSFTSGTGGELFF
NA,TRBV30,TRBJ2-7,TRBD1,TGTGCCGGGGGACAGGCGAACTCCTACGAGCAGTACTTC,CAGGQANSYEQYF
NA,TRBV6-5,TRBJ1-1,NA,TGTGCCAGCAGTTACTCGAAGGAGGAGGCTTTCTTT,CASSYSKEEAFF
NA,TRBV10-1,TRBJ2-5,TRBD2,TGCGCCAGCAGTGAGCCTTTGAGGCGGGGGGAGACCCAGTACTTC,CASSEPLRRGETQYF
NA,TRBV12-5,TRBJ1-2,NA,TGTGCTAGTGGTTTGGTAGGGGTAAACTATGGCTACACCTTC,CASGLVGVNYGYTF
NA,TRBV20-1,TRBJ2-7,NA,TGCAGTGCTAGGAGATACGAGCAGTACTTC,CSARRYEQYF
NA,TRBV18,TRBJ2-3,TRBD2,TGTGCCAGCTCAACTAGCGGGAGGGGTGGCACAGATACGCAGTATTTT,CASSTSGRGGTDTQYF
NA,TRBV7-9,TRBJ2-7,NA,TGTGCCAGCAGCCCCCAGGGGGGCTCGTCCTACGAGCAGTACTTC,CASSPQGGSSYEQYF
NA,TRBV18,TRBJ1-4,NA,TGTGCCAGCTCACCAGGAAATAGCGAAAAACTGTTTTTT,CASSPGNSEKLFF
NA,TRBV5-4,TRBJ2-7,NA,TGTGCCAGCAGCTTGGACAGAGTTTACGAGCAGTACTTC,CASSLDRVYEQYF
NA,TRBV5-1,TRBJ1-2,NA,TGCGCCAGCAGCTTGGGGGATCTAAGGGATGGCTACACCTTC,CASSLGDLRDGYTF
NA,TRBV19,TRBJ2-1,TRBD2,TGTGCCAGTAGTATAAAGACTAGCGGGAGGGCCCATGAGCAGTTCTTC,CASSIKTSGRAHEQFF
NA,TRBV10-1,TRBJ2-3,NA,TGCGCCAGCAGGGAGCCGGGGCCGACGACAGATACGCAGTATTTT,CASREPGPTTDTQYF
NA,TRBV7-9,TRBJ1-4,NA,TGTGCCAGCAGCTTAGACCTTTCGGGGGCGCGGGGTGAAAAACTGTTTTTT,CASSLDLSGARGEKLFF
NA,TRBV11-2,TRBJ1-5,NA,TGTGCCAGCAGCTTAGATTCAGGGTGGAGCAATCAGCCCCAGCATTTT,CASSLDSGWSNQPQHF
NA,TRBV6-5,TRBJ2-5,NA,TGTGCCAGCAGCCGCTACAGGGCAGAGACCCAGTACTTC,CASSRYRAETQYF
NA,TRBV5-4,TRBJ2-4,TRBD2,TGTGCCAGCAGCGTGAGCGGGACTAGCGGGAGTAAGGCCATTCAGTACTTC,CASSVSGTSGSKAIQYF
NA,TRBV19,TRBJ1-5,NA,TGTGCCAGTAGAACTGTTAAGCATAGCAATCAGCCCCAGCATTTT,CASRTVKHSNQPQHF
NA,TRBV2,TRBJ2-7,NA,TGTGCCAGCAGGAGGGGTCGGGAAGCCGCCTACGAGCAGTACTTC,CASRRGREAAYEQYF
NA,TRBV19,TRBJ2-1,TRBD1,TGTGCCACTATGGGACAGGGGGAATCCTACAATGAGCAGTTCTTC,CATMGQGESYNEQFF
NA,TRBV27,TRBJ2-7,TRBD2,TGTGCCAGCAGTCCCGCCGGGACTACCAGCTACGAGCAGTACTTC,CASSPAGTTSYEQYF
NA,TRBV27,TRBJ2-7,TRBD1,TGTGCCAGCAGTCTAGCGACAGGGGTCCTCTACGAGCAGTACTTC,CASSLATGVLYEQYF
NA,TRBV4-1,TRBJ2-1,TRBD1,TGCGCCAGCAGCCAAGGGGACAGGGTCTACAATGAGCAGTTCTTC,CASSQGDRVYNEQFF
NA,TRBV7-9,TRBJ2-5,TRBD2,TGTGCCACCTCCGGACTAGCGGGGGGCAGGGAGACCCAGTACTTC,CATSGLAGGRETQYF
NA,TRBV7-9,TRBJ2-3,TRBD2,TGTGCCAGCAGCTTGCGGGAGTTCGGTACGCAGTATTTT,CASSLREFGTQYF
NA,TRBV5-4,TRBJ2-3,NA,TGTGCCAGCAGCTTGGCACGCGGCGTTAGCACAGATACGCAGTATTTT,CASSLARGVSTDTQYF
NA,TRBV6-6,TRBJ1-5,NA,TGTGCCAGCAGTCCCAGGCGGTCAAGCAATCAGCCCCAGCATTTT,CASSPRRSSNQPQHF
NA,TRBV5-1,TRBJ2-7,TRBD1,TGCGCCAGCCGCCTTATTACAGGGGTAGACGAGCAGTACTTC,CASRLITGVDEQYF
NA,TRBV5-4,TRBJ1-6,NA,TGTGCCAGCAGCTTGGTTCCAGGGACGGGAAATTCACCCCTCCACTTT,CASSLVPGTGNSPLHF
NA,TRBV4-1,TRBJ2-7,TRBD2,TGCGCCAGCAGCCAAGACACAACTAGCGGCTCCTACGAGCAGTACTTC,CASSQDTTSGSYEQYF
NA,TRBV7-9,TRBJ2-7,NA,TGTGCCAGCAGCGTAACGGGTTCCTTGGGATGGGAGCAGTACTTC,CASSVTGSLGWEQYF